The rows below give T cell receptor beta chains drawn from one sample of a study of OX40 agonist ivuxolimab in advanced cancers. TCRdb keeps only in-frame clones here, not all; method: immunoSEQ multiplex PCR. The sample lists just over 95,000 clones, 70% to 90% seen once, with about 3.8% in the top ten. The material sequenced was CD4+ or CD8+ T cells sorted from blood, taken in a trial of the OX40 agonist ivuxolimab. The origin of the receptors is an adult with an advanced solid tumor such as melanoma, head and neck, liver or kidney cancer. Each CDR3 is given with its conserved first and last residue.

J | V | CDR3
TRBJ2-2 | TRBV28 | CASRSGTPGELFF
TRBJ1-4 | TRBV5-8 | CASSAGDRVGEKLFF
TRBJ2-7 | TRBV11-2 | CASTHDGIFEQYF
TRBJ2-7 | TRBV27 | CASSWTSGNEQYF
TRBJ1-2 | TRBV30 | CAWSVRILGNYGYTF
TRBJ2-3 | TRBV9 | CASSAQGRSTDTQYF
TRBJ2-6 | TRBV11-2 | CASSPGEAGANVLTF
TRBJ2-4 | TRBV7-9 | CASSRPGTSLNIQYF
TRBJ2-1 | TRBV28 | CASSLRWGRYNEQFF
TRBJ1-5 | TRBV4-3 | CASSPREGLNQPQHF
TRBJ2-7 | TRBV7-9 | CASSLAKDEQYF
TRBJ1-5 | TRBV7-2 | CASSLYSPNQPQHF
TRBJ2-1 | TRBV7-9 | CASSFPTIATYNEQFF
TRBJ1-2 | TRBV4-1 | CASSQGQGGNYGYTF
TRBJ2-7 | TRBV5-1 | CASSRGTASSYEQYF
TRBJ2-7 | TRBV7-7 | CASSLAELAGVRYEQYF
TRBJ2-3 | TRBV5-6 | CASSDSGRASDTQYF
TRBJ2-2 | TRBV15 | CATSRVRTPEAGELFF
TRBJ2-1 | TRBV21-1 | CASSKASIDYNEQFF
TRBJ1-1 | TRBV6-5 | CASKGGGVTTEAFF
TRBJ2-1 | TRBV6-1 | CASSGGEYNEQFF
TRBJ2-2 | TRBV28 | CASSGFLRDRGNTGELFF
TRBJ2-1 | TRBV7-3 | CASSLLSGSLNEQFF
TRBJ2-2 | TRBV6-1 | CASRGTGNTGELFF
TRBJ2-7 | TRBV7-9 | CASSAVSNEQYF
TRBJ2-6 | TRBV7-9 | CASSFWGRNGANVLTF
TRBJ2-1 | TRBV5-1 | CASRGNEQFF
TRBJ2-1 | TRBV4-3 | CASSQDLGGSYNEQFF
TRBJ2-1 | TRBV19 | CASSILLSGLYNEQFF